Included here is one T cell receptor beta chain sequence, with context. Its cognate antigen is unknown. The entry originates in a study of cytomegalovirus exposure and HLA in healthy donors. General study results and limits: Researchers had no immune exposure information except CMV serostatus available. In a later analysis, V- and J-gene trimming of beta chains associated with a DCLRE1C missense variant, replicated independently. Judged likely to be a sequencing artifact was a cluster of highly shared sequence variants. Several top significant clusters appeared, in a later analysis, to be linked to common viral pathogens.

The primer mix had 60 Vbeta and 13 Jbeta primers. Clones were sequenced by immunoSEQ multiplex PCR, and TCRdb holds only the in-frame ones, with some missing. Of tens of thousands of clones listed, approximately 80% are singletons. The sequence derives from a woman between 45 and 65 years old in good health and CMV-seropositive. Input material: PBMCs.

The CDR3 DNA reads as TGTGCCAGCAGCGGGGGGAGAGGGGGGGGTTACAATGAGCAGTTCTTC. Its translation: CASSGGRGGGYNEQFF. The rearrangement joins TRBV7-2 to TRBJ2-1; tentatively, D is TRBD2 (7 bases). Germline CDR1 reads SGHTA; CDR2 reads FQGNSA. This CDR3 is 16 amino acids long. V was pared by 5 bases and J by 4 bases, with 18 bases between.